One and the same sample provided the 20 T cell receptor beta chains below, sequenced in a study of OX40 agonist ivuxolimab in advanced cancers. Produced via immunoSEQ multiplex PCR; TCRdb's table is partial and in-frame only. The table shows 85,000 to 100,000 clones, with 90% to 95% occurring only once. The sequencing here drew on CD4+ or CD8+ T cells sorted from blood, taken in a trial of the OX40 agonist ivuxolimab. The receptors come from an adult with an advanced solid tumor such as melanoma, head and neck, liver or kidney cancer.

The chain has TRBV10-3 and TRBJ2-5, with D possibly being TRBD2 (6 bases). V shed 6 bases and J shed 3 bases, with 14 bases lying between them. From germline, CDR1 is ENHRY and CDR2 SYGVKD. This CDR3 has 14 residues. The CDR3 protein is CAIREGSFEETQYF. The CDR3 DNA follows: TGTGCCATCAGGGAGGGGAGTTTTGAAGAGACCCAGTACTTC.

This chain connects TRBV12-2 to TRBJ2-3; the table names TRBD2, a call not compared with the DNA. TRBV12-2 has pseudogene status. CDR3 length: 15 amino acids. DNA for the CDR3: TGTGCAAGTCGCTACACCGGGACTGGTAGGGATACGCAGTATTTT. Its protein is CASRYTGTGRDTQYF.

This clone was recorded once. In the same sample, other DNA sequences code for this CDR3. The chain combines TRBV5-1 with TRBJ2-7; no definite D call. Germline CDR1 and CDR2: SGHRS and YFSETQ. CDR3 length: 14 amino acids. Trimming cost V 0 bases and J 2 bases, with 9 bases left between them. The CDR3 region is CASSLVVSPYEQYF. CDR3 nucleotide sequence: TGCGCCAGCAGCTTGGTAGTTAGTCCCTACGAGCAGTACTTC.

The genes are TRBV4-3 and TRBJ1-2, with 9 nucleotides matching TRBD1. The germline CDR1 and CDR2 sequences are LGHNA and YSLEER. V lost 0 bases, J lost 6 bases, and 5 bases stayed unmatched. This CDR3 is built from 15 residues. The DNA of the CDR3 is TGCGCCAGCAGCCAAGACGGGACAGGGAATCATGGCTACACCTTC. Translating gives CASSQDGTGNHGYTF.

The CDR3 DNA sequence: TGTGCCAGCTCAACTCCCCCTTTAGTCTCCTACAATGAGCAGTTCTTC. This codes for CASSTPPLVSYNEQFF. The V gene is TRBV18, the J gene TRBJ2-1; D call uncertain. From germline, CDR1 is KGHSH and CDR2 LQKENI. This CDR3 has 16 amino acids. V lost 5 bases, J lost 0 bases, and 14 bases lay in between. The full variable domain, rest sourced from reference TRBV18 and TRBJ2-1, is NAGVMQNPRHLVRRRGQEARLRCSPMKGHSHVYWYRQLPEEGLKFMVYLQKENIIDESGMPKERFSAEFPKEGPSILRIQQVVRGDSAAYFCASSTPPLVSYNEQFFGPGTRLTVL.

DNA for the CDR3: TGTGCCAGCAGTTTAACCGGGACAGGGGGTTGGGAGACCCAGTACTTC. Residues: CASSLTGTGGWETQYF. The rearrangement joins TRBV27 to TRBJ2-5, with 11 bases fitting TRBD1. The trim removed 2 bases at V and 5 bases at J, leaving 7 bases unmatched. Germline values: CDR1 MNHEY, CDR2 SMNVEV (reference sequence). The CDR3 spans 16 residues.

The chain carries TRBV7-8 and TRBJ1-1; D is undetermined. This CDR3 spans 16 amino acids. Germline assignment: CDR1 SGHVS and CDR2 FQNEAQ. V lost 1 base, J lost 5 bases, and 17 bases lay in between. This CDR3 is CASSLVAGVLGTEAFF. In nucleotides, the CDR3 is TGTGCCAGCAGCTTAGTTGCTGGGGTACTAGGGACTGAAGCTTTCTTT.

The V call is TRBV5-1, the J call TRBJ2-2, with 7 bases aligning to TRBD2. Trimming took 4 bases from V and 5 from J; bases not matched to a gene: 8. This CDR3 is built from 15 residues. The germline CDR1 and CDR2 sequences are SGHRS and YFSETQ. The CDR3 spells CASSKGLVGTGELFF. CDR3 sequence (DNA): TGCGCCAGCAGCAAAGGACTAGTGGGTACCGGGGAGCTGTTTTTT.

The chain employs TRBV19 and TRBJ2-5, with D perhaps matching TRBD1 or TRBD2 (5 bases each). Trimming stripped 1 base from V and 5 bases from J, with 11 bases between. This CDR3 is built from 14 residues. The germline CDR1 and CDR2 sequences are LNHDA and SQIVND (reference sequence). CDR3 in amino acids: CASSIVGGSETQYF. The CDR3 nucleotides are TGTGCCAGTAGTATAGTTGGGGGTTCCGAGACCCAGTACTTC.

The chain is built from TRBV9 and TRBJ1-2; D is unresolved. This CDR3 contains 14 residues. Deletions cut 0 bases from V and 6 bases from J, with 12 bases between. Germline V gene lookup returns CDR1 SGDLS and CDR2 YYNGEE. CDR3 loop: CASSVGGRNDGYTF. The CDR3, as DNA: TGTGCCAGCAGCGTAGGTGGAAGGAACGATGGCTACACCTTC.

The chain uses TRBV9 and TRBJ1-6; D gene ambiguous. Trimming cost V 0 bases and J 6 bases, with 7 bases left between them. Germline V gene sequence: CDR1 SGDLS, CDR2 YYNGEE. CDR3 length: 14 amino acids. The CDR3 DNA sequence: TGTGCCAGCAGCGTAGTCGGTTCTAATTCACCCCTCCACTTT. It encodes CASSVVGSNSPLHF.

V gene TRBV2 combines with J gene TRBJ2-7; D is undetermined. The CDR3 contains 13 residues. V was shortened by 1 base and J by 3 bases, with 7 bases between the two germline ends. Looked up from germline, CDR1 is SNHLY and CDR2 is FYNNEI. CDR3 sequence: CASSEVFVYEQYF. The CDR3 bases are TGTGCCAGCAGTGAAGTGTTCGTCTACGAGCAGTACTTC.

The V call is TRBV4-1, the J call TRBJ2-7, with D maybe TRBD2 (5 bases). Trimming shortened V by 1 base and J by 2 bases, and 15 bases separated the two germline ends. Germline V gene data show CDR1 as MGHRA and CDR2 as YSYEKL. The length of the CDR3 is 16 residues. The chain's CDR3 is CASSQGPTVGAYEQYF. CDR3 nucleotides: TGCGCCAGCAGCCAAGGACCCACGGTCGGGGCCTACGAGCAGTACTTC.

This sequence joins TRBV28 and TRBJ2-7; TRBD2 aligns across 7 bases. The germline gives CDR1 MDHEN, CDR2 SYDVKM. This CDR3 comprises 12 residues. V gave up 5 bases and J gave up 4 bases; unmatched junction bases: 2. The CDR3 here is CASSVLAYEQYF. The DNA of the CDR3 is TGTGCCAGCAGTGTACTAGCGTACGAGCAGTACTTC.

V is TRBV5-1 and J is TRBJ2-1, with TRBD2 matching 13 bases. The CDR3 consists of 16 residues. Trimming removed 2 bases from V and 7 bases from J; junction bases left unmatched: 6. Germline loops: CDR1 SGHRS, CDR2 YFSETQ. The CDR3 region has the DNA TGCGCCAGCAGCTTTATTGGACTAGCGGGAGTAAATGAGCAGTTCTTC. Amino acid sequence: CASSFIGLAGVNEQFF. The variable domain in full, completed from reference TRBV5-1 and TRBJ2-1, reads KAGVTQTPRYLIKTRGQQVTLSCSPISGHRSVSWYQQTPGQGLQFLFEYFSETQRNKGNFPGRFSGRQFSNSRSEMNVSTLELGDSALYLCASSFIGLAGVNEQFFGPGTRLTVL.

This chain connects TRBV28 to TRBJ1-5, with a weak D call TRBD1 (6 bases). Per germline, CDR1 MDHEN and CDR2 SYDVKM. CDR3 size: 14 residues. V shed 6 bases and J shed 5 bases, with 14 bases lying between them. The chain's CDR3 is CASRGNRAHQPQHF. In nucleotides, the CDR3 is TGTGCCAGCAGGGGGAACAGGGCGCATCAGCCCCAGCATTTT.

This chain joins TRBV7-8 and TRBJ2-1, with unresolved D. The CDR3 spans 14 residues. V lost 2 bases to trimming and J lost 7 bases, with 12 bases between them. Germline CDR1 is SGHVS and CDR2 is FQNEAQ. CDR3 nucleotide sequence: TGTGCCAGCAGCTTACAACGTTCGCGAAATGAGCAGTTCTTC. It translates to CASSLQRSRNEQFF. The entire variable domain, with the rest obtained from reference TRBV7-8 and TRBJ2-1, is as follows: GAGVSQSPRYKVAKRGQDVALRCDPISGHVSLFWYQQALGQGPEFLTYFQNEAQLDKSGLPSDRFFAERPEGSVSTLKIQRTQQEDSAVYLCASSLQRSRNEQFFGPGTRLTVL.

The V and J genes are TRBV6-1 and TRBJ1-1; D is unresolved. V lost 2 bases to trimming and J lost 3 bases, with 7 bases between them. The CDR3 length is 13 residues. CDR1 and CDR2 from the germline V gene are MNHNS and SASEGT. DNA of the CDR3: TGTGCCAGCAGTGAACGTTTCGACACTGAAGCTTTCTTT. As protein: CASSERFDTEAFF.

The rearrangement joins TRBV7-2 to TRBJ2-3, with TRBD2 matching over 8 bases. Germline V CDR1 and CDR2: SGHTA, FQGNSA. The CDR3 loop spans 14 amino acids. Losses at the gene ends were 6 bases for V and 2 bases for J; bases not matched to a gene: 4. The CDR3 bases are TGTGCCAGCAGGCGGACTAGCTCCACAGATACGCAGTATTTT. Translating it yields CASRRTSSTDTQYF.

The J gene is TRBJ1-1, the V gene TRBV28, with D possibly being TRBD1 (6 bases). V lost 5 bases to trimming and J lost 7 bases, with 20 bases between them. Germline CDR1 is MDHEN and CDR2 is SYDVKM. The CDR3 is made up of 15 amino acids. The DNA of the CDR3 is TGTGCCAGCAGTCCCCCTTCTCCCAGGGACATTGAAGCTTTCTTT. This encodes CASSPPSPRDIEAFF. Looking up the rest from reference TRBV28 and TRBJ1-1 gives the full variable domain: DVKVTQSSRYLVKRTGEKVFLECVQDMDHENMFWYRQDPGLGLRLIYFSYDVKMKEKGDIPEGYSVSREKKERFSLILESASTNQTSMYLCASSPPSPRDIEAFFGQGTRLTVV.